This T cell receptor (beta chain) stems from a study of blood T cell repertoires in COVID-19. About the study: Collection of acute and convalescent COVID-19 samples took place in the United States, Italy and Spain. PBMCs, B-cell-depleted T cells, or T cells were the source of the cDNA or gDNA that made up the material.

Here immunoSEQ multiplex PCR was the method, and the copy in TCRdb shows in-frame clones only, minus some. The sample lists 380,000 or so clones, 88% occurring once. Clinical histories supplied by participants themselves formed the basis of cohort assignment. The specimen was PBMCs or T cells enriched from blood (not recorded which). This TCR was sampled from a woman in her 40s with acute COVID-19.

The CDR3 here is CAWNRGRRDYGYTF. DNA of the CDR3: TGTGCCTGGAACAGGGGGCGACGCGACTATGGCTACACCTTC. This sequence joins TRBV30 and TRBJ1-2, with 9 bases matching TRBD1. Unmatched junction bases numbered 6, after V lost 4 bases and J lost 3 bases. Germline V gene lookup returns CDR1 GTSNPN and CDR2 SVGIG (reference sequence). CDR3 length: 14 residues.